The rows below give T cell receptor beta chains drawn from one sample of a study of tumor-infiltrating lymphocytes in primary liver carcinoma. TCRdb re-derived calls from the multiplex PCR reads in MiXCR, one entry per CDR3 protein. The table has tens of thousands of distinct CDR3 sequences, about three quarters seen once. The sample was liver tumor tissue from sampling region 2. The receptor source for this set is a man aged 35 to 55 with primary liver carcinoma and hepatitis B virus infection. Both conserved end residues are part of each CDR3. D genes are given only for firm matches. Only part of the rows carry a size: once, few, many, or a class if the clone is expanded.

clone size: NA
D gene: NA
J gene: TRBJ2-2
V gene: TRBV6-1
CDR3 protein: CASIHRGTIEELFF
CDR3 DNA: TGTGCCAGCATCCACCGAGGGACAATAGAGGAGCTGTTTTTT

clone size: many
D gene: NA
J gene: TRBJ2-7
V gene: TRBV6-5
CDR3 protein: CASSYYREVYEQYF
CDR3 DNA: TGTGCCAGCAGTTACTATAGGGAAGTTTACGAGCAGTACTTC

clone size: NA
D gene: NA
J gene: TRBJ1-6
V gene: TRBV11-1
CDR3 protein: CTGSLTLVSPLHF
CDR3 DNA: TGTACCGGCAGCCTGACACTGGTTTCACCCCTCCACTTT

clone size: NA
D gene: NA
J gene: TRBJ2-2
V gene: TRBV11-1
CDR3 protein: CASSYTEPFSGEQFF
CDR3 DNA: TGTGCCAGCAGCTATACAGAGCCTTTCTCCGGGGAGCAGTTTTTT

clone size: NA
D gene: NA
J gene: TRBJ2-2
V gene: TRBV6-5
CDR3 protein: CADSYMTDTGELFF
CDR3 DNA: TGTGCCGACAGTTACATGACGGACACCGGGGAGCTGTTTTTT

clone size: NA
D gene: TRBD2
J gene: TRBJ2-7
V gene: TRBV6-1
CDR3 protein: CASSEAGRASCSYEQCF
CDR3 DNA: TGTGCCAGCAGTGAAGCGGGGAGGGCTAGTTGCTCCTACGAGCAGTGCTTC

clone size: NA
D gene: NA
J gene: TRBJ2-3
V gene: TRBV29-1
CDR3 protein: CSVAPSTDTHYF
CDR3 DNA: TGCAGCGTTGCCCCATCCACTGATACGCACTATTTT

clone size: NA
D gene: NA
J gene: TRBJ1-2
V gene: TRBV6-5
CDR3 protein: CASSEVGGQGSDYTF
CDR3 DNA: TGTGCCAGCAGCGAAGTTGGGGGACAAGGTAGTGACTACACCTTC

clone size: NA
D gene: NA
J gene: TRBJ2-2
V gene: TRBV29-1
CDR3 protein: CSAKGYGELFF
CDR3 DNA: TGCAGCGCCAAGGGGTACGGGGAGTTGTTTTTT

clone size: once
D gene: NA
J gene: TRBJ1-1
V gene: TRBV30
CDR3 protein: CAWSQGLNTEAFF
CDR3 DNA: TGTGCCTGGAGTCAGGGGCTGAACACTGAAGCTTTCTTT

clone size: NA
D gene: NA
J gene: TRBJ2-1
V gene: TRBV5-6
CDR3 protein: CASSLLPGVPYNEQFF
CDR3 DNA: TGTGCCAGCAGCTTGCTGCCAGGAGTCCCCTACAATGAGCAGTTCTTC

clone size: once
D gene: NA
J gene: TRBJ2-7
V gene: TRBV6-2/TRBV6-3
CDR3 protein: CASSLETTYEQYF
CDR3 DNA: TGTGCCAGCAGTTTGGAGACTACCTACGAGCAATACTTC

clone size: NA
D gene: TRBD2
J gene: TRBJ2-5
V gene: TRBV12-3/TRBV12-4
CDR3 protein: CASGLAGGQETHYF
CDR3 DNA: TGTGCCAGCGGATTAGCGGGAGGACAAGAGACCCACTACTTT

clone size: NA
D gene: NA
J gene: TRBJ2-6
V gene: TRBV7-8
CDR3 protein: CGSNSRVTRSGANVLTF
CDR3 DNA: TGTGGCAGCAACTCTAGGGTAACGCGCTCTGGGGCCAACGTCCTGACTTTC

clone size: NA
D gene: TRBD1
J gene: TRBJ2-1
V gene: TRBV7-8
CDR3 protein: CASRRDSHNEQFF
CDR3 DNA: TGTGCCAGCAGACGGGACAGTCACAATGAGCAGTTCTTC

clone size: NA
D gene: TRBD2
J gene: TRBJ2-1
V gene: TRBV29-1
CDR3 protein: CGTSGKLYEQFF
CDR3 DNA: TGCGGGACTAGCGGGAAGCTCTATGAGCAGTTCTTC

clone size: NA
D gene: TRBD2
J gene: TRBJ2-2
V gene: TRBV5-4
CDR3 protein: CVSSSTSTNTGELFF
CDR3 DNA: TGTGTCAGTAGCTCGACTAGCACGAACACCGGGGAGCTGTTTTTT

clone size: NA
D gene: NA
J gene: TRBJ2-4
V gene: TRBV11-1
CDR3 protein: CASSFPEASETKNIQYF
CDR3 DNA: TGTGCTAGCAGCTTTCCCGAGGCTAGCGAGACCAAAAACATTCAGTACTTC

clone size: NA
D gene: TRBD1
J gene: TRBJ1-6
V gene: TRBV6-6
CDR3 protein: CASRLGQEGRSPLHF
CDR3 DNA: TGTGCCAGCAGACTCGGACAGGAGGGACGGTCACCCCTCCACTTT

clone size: NA
D gene: NA
J gene: TRBJ2-7
V gene: TRBV28
CDR3 protein: CASSSRQEASYEQYF
CDR3 DNA: TGTGCCAGCAGCTCCCGACAGGAAGCATCCTACGAGCAGTACTTC

clone size: NA
D gene: NA
J gene: TRBJ1-3
V gene: TRBV25-1
CDR3 protein: CTSSKQGSGYTTYF
CDR3 DNA: TGTACCAGCAGTAAACAGGGATCTGGATACACCACATATTTT

clone size: medium-sized
D gene: NA
J gene: TRBJ2-2
V gene: TRBV4-2
CDR3 protein: CASSQTRGTTGELFF
CDR3 DNA: TGTGCCAGCAGCCAAACCCGGGGCACAACCGGGGAGCTGTTTTTT

clone size: NA
D gene: TRBD2
J gene: TRBJ2-2
V gene: TRBV11-2
CDR3 protein: CASSLLAGNIGEPFF
CDR3 DNA: TGTGCCAGCAGCTTGCTAGCGGGGAACATCGGGGAGCCGTTTTTC

clone size: many
D gene: NA
J gene: TRBJ2-5
V gene: TRBV28
CDR3 protein: CASSLTGQGETQYF
CDR3 DNA: TGTGCCAGCAGCCTCACAGGGCAGGGAGAGACCCAGTACTTC

clone size: NA
D gene: NA
J gene: TRBJ2-5
V gene: TRBV29-1
CDR3 protein: CSVVAEGGETQYF
CDR3 DNA: TGCAGCGTTGTAGCTGAGGGAGGAGAGACCCAGTACTTC

clone size: NA
D gene: NA
J gene: TRBJ2-1
V gene: TRBV4-2
CDR3 protein: CASGHAVGRGNNEQFF
CDR3 DNA: TGTGCCAGCGGCCACGCCGTGGGACGGGGGAACAATGAGCAGTTCTTC

clone size: NA
D gene: TRBD1
J gene: TRBJ2-7
V gene: TRBV6-5
CDR3 protein: CASSAAGGAYEHYF
CDR3 DNA: TGTGCCAGCAGCGCGGCAGGGGGCGCGTACGAGCATTACTTC

clone size: NA
D gene: NA
J gene: TRBJ2-7
V gene: TRBV28
CDR3 protein: CASRPQAEQYF
CDR3 DNA: TGTGCCAGCAGGCCACAGGCCGAGCAGTACTTC

clone size: NA
D gene: NA
J gene: TRBJ2-5
V gene: TRBV7-8
CDR3 protein: CASSLGGDQETQYF
CDR3 DNA: TGTGCCAGCAGCTTGGGTGGCGACCAAGAGACACAGTACTTC

clone size: many
D gene: NA
J gene: TRBJ1-1
V gene: TRBV20-1
CDR3 protein: CSAWSVGMNTEAFF
CDR3 DNA: TGCAGTGCTTGGTCGGTGGGGATGAACACTGAAGCTTTCTTT

clone size: many
D gene: NA
J gene: TRBJ1-1
V gene: TRBV28
CDR3 protein: CASSLRTVEAFF
CDR3 DNA: TGTGCCAGCAGTTTAAGGACAGTTGAAGCTTTCTTT

clone size: NA
D gene: NA
J gene: TRBJ2-7
V gene: TRBV14
CDR3 protein: CASSRDKEREQYF
CDR3 DNA: TGTGCCAGCAGCCGAGATAAGGAACGGGAGCAGTACTTC

clone size: many
D gene: NA
J gene: TRBJ2-5
V gene: TRBV7-9
CDR3 protein: CASRKGRPEETQYF
CDR3 DNA: TGTGCCAGCAGGAAGGGGCGGCCGGAAGAGACCCAGTACTTC

clone size: NA
D gene: NA
J gene: TRBJ2-3
V gene: TRBV20-1
CDR3 protein: CSGLGGASTDTQYF
CDR3 DNA: TGCAGTGGTCTTGGGGGGGCAAGCACAGATACGCAGTATTTT

clone size: many
D gene: NA
J gene: TRBJ1-2
V gene: TRBV28
CDR3 protein: CASNELQGRGNYGYTF
CDR3 DNA: TGTGCCAGCAACGAGCTTCAGGGGCGCGGGAACTATGGCTACACCTTC

clone size: NA
D gene: TRBD2
J gene: TRBJ2-7
V gene: TRBV5-4
CDR3 protein: CASSSGLVGDEHYF
CDR3 DNA: TGTGCCAGCAGCTCGGGACTAGTGGGAGACGAGCACTACTTC

clone size: once
D gene: NA
J gene: TRBJ1-3
V gene: TRBV11-2
CDR3 protein: CVSSSRVRTGNTIYF
CDR3 DNA: TGTGTCAGCAGCTCCAGAGTTCGAACCGGAAACACCATATATTTT

clone size: NA
D gene: NA
J gene: TRBJ1-5
V gene: TRBV6-1
CDR3 protein: CAISEAREEAPQLF
CDR3 DNA: TGTGCCATCAGTGAGGCGAGGGAAGAGGCGCCCCAGCTTTTT

clone size: medium-sized
D gene: NA
J gene: TRBJ1-1
V gene: TRBV12-3/TRBV12-4
CDR3 protein: CASSIGTGGTEAFF
CDR3 DNA: TGTGCCAGCAGTATCGGGACCGGGGGGACTGAAGCTTTCTTT

clone size: NA
D gene: TRBD1
J gene: TRBJ1-6
V gene: TRBV12-3/TRBV12-4
CDR3 protein: CASSLEGASCYSPLHF
CDR3 DNA: TGTGCCAGCAGTCTGGAGGGGGCATCCTGTTATTCACCCCTCCACTTT

clone size: NA
D gene: TRBD1
J gene: TRBJ2-7
V gene: TRBV9
CDR3 protein: CASSVGWDRAHEQYF
CDR3 DNA: TGTGCCAGCAGCGTAGGTTGGGACAGGGCCCACGAGCAGTACTTC